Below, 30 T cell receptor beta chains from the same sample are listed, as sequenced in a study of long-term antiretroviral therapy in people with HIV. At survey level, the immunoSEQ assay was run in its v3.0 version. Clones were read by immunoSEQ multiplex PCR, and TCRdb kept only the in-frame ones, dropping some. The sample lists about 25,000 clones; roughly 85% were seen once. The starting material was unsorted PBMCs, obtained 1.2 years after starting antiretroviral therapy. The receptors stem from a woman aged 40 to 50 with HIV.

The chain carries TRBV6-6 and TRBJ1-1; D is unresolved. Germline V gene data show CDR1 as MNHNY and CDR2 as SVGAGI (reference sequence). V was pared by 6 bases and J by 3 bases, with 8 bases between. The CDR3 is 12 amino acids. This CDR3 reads CASRNRDTEAFF. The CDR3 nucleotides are TGTGCCAGCAGGAACCGGGACACTGAAGCTTTCTTT.

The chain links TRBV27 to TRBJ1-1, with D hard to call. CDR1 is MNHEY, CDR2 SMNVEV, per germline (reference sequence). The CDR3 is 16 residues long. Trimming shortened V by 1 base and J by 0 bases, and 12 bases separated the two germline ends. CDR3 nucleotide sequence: TGTGCCAGCAGTTTATTGCGGGGAGGAATGAACACTGAAGCTTTCTTT. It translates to CASSLLRGGMNTEAFF.

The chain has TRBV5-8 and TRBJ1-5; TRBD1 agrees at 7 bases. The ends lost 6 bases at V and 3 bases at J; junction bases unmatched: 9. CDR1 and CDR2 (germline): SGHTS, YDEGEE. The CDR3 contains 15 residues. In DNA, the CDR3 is TGTGCCAGCAATTGGGACAGATCCTACAATCAGCCCCAGCATTTT. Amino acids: CASNWDRSYNQPQHF.

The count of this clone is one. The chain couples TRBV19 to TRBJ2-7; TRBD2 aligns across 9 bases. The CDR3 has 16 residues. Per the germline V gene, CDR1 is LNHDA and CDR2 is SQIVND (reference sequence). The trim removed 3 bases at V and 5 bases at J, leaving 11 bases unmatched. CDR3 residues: CASSIHPRTSANEQYF. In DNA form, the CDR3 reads TGTGCCAGTAGTATCCATCCTAGGACTAGCGCGAACGAGCAGTACTTC. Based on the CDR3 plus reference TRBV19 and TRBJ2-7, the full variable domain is DGGITQSPKYLFRKEGQNVTLSCEQNLNHDAMYWYRQDPGQGLRLIYYSQIVNDFQKGDIAEGYSVSREKKESFPLTVTSAQKNPTAFYLCASSIHPRTSANEQYFGPGTRLTVT.

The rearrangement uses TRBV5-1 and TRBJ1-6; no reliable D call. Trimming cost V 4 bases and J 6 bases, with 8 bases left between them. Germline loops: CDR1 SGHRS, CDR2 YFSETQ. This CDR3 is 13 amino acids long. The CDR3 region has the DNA TGCGCCAGCAGCGGAGGGTTTAATTCACCCCTCCACTTT. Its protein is CASSGGFNSPLHF.

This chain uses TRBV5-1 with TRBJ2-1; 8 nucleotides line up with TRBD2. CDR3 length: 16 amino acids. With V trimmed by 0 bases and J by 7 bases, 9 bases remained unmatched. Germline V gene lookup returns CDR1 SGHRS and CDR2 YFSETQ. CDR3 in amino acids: CASSLDRIAGRNEQFF. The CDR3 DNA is TGCGCCAGCAGCTTGGATAGGATAGCGGGAAGGAATGAGCAGTTCTTC.

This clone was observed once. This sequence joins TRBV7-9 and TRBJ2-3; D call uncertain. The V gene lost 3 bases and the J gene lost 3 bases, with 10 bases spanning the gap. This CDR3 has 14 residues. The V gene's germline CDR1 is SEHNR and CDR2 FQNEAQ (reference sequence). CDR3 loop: CASSFNGVTDTQYF. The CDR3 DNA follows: TGTGCCAGCAGCTTTAATGGGGTAACAGATACGCAGTATTTT.

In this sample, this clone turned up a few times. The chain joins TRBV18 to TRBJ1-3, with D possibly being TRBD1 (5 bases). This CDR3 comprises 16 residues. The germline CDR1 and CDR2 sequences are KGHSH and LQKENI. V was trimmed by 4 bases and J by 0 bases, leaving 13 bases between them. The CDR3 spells CASSQLRGTSGNTIYF. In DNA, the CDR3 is TGTGCCAGCTCACAACTACGGGGCACCTCTGGAAACACCATATATTTT.

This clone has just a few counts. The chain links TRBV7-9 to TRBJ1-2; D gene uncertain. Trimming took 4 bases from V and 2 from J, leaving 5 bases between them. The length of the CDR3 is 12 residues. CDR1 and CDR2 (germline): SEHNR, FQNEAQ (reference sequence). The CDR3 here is CASSSGNYGYTF. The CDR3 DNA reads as TGTGCCAGCAGCTCTGGGAACTATGGCTACACCTTC.

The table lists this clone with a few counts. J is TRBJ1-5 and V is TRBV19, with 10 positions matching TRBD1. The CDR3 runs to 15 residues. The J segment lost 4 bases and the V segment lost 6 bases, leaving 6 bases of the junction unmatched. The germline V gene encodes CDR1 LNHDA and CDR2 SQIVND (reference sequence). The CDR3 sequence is CASSRQGAGNQPQHF. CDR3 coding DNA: TGTGCCAGTAGCCGACAGGGGGCGGGTAATCAGCCCCAGCATTTT.

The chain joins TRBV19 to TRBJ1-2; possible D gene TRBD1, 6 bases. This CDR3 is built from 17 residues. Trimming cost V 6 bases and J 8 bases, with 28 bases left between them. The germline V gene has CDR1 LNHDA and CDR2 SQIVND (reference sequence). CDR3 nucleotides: TGTGCCAGTAGCTCACCCTGGAGGGGGAAACAAGCGGGCGGCTACACCTTC. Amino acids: CASSSPWRGKQAGGYTF.

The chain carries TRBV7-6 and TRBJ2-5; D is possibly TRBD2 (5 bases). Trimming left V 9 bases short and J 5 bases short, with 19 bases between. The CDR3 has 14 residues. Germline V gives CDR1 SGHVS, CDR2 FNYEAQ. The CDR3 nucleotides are TGTGCCAGTAGGACTCGACCCGGAAGGGAGACCCAGTACTTC. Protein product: CASRTRPGRETQYF.

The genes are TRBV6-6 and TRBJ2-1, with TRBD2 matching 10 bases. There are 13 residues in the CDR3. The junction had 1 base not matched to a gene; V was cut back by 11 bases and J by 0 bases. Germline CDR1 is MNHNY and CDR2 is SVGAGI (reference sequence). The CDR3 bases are TGTGCCGCTAGCGGGAGCTCCTACAATGAGCAGTTCTTC. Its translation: CAASGSSYNEQFF.

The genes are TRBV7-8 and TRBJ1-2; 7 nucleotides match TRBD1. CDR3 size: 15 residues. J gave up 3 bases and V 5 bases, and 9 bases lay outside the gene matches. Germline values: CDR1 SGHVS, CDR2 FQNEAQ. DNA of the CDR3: TGTGCCAGCAGCCCCTACAGGGGCGGCGACTATGGCTACACCTTC. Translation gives CASSPYRGGDYGYTF.

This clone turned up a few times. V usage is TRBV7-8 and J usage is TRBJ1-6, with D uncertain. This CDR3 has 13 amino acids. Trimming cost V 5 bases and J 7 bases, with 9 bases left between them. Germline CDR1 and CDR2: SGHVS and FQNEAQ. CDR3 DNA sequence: TGTGCCAGCAGCGCAGACGGGAATTCACCCCTCCACTTT. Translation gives CASSADGNSPLHF.

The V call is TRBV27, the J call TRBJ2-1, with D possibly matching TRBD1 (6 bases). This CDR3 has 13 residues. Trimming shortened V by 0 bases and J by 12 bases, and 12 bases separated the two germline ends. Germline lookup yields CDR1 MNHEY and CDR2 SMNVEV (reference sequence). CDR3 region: CASSLSGGRGQFF. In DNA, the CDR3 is TGTGCCAGCAGTTTATCAGGGGGTCGCGGGCAGTTCTTC.

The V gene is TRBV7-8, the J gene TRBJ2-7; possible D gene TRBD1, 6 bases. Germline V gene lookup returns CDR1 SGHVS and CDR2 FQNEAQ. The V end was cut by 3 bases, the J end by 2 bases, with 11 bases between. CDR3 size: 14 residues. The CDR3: CASSFRDITYEQYF. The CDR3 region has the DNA TGTGCCAGCAGCTTCCGGGACATAACCTACGAGCAGTACTTC.

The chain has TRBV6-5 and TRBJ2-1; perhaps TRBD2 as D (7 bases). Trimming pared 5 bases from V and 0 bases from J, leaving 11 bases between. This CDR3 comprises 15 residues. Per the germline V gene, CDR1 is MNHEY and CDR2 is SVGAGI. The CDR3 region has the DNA TGTGCCAGCAGTACGGGGGGCCACTCCTACAATGAGCAGTTCTTC. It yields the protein CASSTGGHSYNEQFF.

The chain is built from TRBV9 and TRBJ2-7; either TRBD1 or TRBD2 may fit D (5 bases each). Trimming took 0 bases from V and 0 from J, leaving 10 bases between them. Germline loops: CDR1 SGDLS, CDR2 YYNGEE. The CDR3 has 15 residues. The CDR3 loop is CASSVDWGSSYEQYF. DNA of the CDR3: TGTGCCAGCAGCGTAGATTGGGGGAGCTCCTACGAGCAGTACTTC.

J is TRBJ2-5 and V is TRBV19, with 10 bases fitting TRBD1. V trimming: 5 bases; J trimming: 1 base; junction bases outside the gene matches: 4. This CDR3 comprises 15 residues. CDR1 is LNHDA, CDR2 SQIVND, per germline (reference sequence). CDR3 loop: CASSSGQGRQETQYF. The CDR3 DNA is TGTGCCAGTAGTTCGGGACAGGGGCGCCAAGAGACCCAGTACTTC.

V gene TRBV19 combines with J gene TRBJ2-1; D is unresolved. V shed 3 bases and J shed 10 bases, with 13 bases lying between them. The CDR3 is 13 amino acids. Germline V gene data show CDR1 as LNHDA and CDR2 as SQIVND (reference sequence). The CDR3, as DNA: TGTGCCAGTAGTATTAGTAGTTTTTGGGAGCAGTTCTTC. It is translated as CASSISSFWEQFF.

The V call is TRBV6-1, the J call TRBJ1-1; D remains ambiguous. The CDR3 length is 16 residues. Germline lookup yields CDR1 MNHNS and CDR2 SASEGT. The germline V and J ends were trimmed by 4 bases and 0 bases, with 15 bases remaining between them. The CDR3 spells CASSVLNSGLNTEAFF. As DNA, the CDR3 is TGTGCCAGCAGTGTTTTGAATTCCGGGTTGAACACTGAAGCTTTCTTT.

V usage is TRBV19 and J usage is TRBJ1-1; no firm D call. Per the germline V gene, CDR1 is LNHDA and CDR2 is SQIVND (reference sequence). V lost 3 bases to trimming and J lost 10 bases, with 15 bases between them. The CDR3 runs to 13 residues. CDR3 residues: CASSIQSVSGAFF. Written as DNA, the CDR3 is TGTGCCAGTAGTATCCAGTCCGTCTCAGGAGCTTTCTTT. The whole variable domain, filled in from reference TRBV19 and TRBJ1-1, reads DGGITQSPKYLFRKEGQNVTLSCEQNLNHDAMYWYRQDPGQGLRLIYYSQIVNDFQKGDIAEGYSVSREKKESFPLTVTSAQKNPTAFYLCASSIQSVSGAFFGQGTRLTVV.

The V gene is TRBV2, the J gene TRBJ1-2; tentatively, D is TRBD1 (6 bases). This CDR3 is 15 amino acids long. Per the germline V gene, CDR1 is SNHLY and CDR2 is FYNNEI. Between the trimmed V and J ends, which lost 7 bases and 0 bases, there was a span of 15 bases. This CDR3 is CASNRFRGANYGYTF. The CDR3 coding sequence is TGTGCCAGCAACAGATTCAGGGGAGCTAACTATGGCTACACCTTC.

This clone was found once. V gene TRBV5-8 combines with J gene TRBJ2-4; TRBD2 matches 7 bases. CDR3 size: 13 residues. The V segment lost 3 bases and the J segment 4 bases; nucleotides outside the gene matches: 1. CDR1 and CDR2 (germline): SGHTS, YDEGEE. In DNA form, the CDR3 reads TGTGCCAGCAGCTGGGGGGGAAAAAACATTCAGTACTTC. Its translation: CASSWGGKNIQYF.

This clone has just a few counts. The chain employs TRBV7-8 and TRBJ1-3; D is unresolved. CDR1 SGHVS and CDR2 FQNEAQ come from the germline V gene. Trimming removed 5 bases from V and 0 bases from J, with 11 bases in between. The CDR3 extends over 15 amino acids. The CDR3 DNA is TGTGCCAGCAGCCCCGGGGTCGGCTCTGGAAACACCATATATTTT. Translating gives CASSPGVGSGNTIYF.

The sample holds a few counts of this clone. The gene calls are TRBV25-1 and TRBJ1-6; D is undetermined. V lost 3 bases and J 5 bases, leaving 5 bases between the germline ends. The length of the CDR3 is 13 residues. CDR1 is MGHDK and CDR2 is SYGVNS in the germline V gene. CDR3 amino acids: CASSDHHNSPLHF. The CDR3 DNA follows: TGTGCCAGCAGTGACCACCATAATTCACCCCTCCACTTT.

CDR3 sequence reads: CAISVGGGTEAFF. The DNA of the CDR3 is TGTGCCATCAGTGTAGGGGGCGGCACTGAAGCTTTCTTT. The chain is built from TRBV10-3 and TRBJ1-1, with 7 bases identical to TRBD1. The V gene end was trimmed by 4 bases and the J gene end by 4 bases; junction bases not matched to a gene: 3. CDR1 and CDR2 (germline): ENHRY, SYGVKD. The CDR3 sequence is 13 residues long.

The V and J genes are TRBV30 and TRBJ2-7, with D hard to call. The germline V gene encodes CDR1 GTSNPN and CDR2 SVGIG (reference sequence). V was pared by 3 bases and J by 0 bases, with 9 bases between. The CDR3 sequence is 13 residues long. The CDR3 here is CAWRNPSSYEQYF. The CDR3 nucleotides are TGTGCCTGGAGAAACCCGAGCTCCTACGAGCAGTACTTC.

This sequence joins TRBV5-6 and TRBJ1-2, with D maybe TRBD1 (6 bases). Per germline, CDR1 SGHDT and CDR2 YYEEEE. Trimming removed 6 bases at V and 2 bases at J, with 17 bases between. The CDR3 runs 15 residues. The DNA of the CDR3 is TGTGCCAGCACCCTGAGCAGGGGTGGGAACTATGGCTACACCTTC. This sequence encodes CASTLSRGGNYGYTF.